This TCR beta chain was found in a study of T cell repertoires in cytomegalovirus infection. Study conclusions and caveats: CMV-specific TCR beta clonotypes restricted by HLA-C dominated the ex vivo response.

TCRdb independently ran MiXCR on the reads; one entry per CDR3 protein. The repertoire holds under 350,000 distinct CDR3 sequences, with 9% to 9.5% as singletons. This clonotype was seen ten or more times. Its antigen is unknown. Germline CDR1 and CDR2: SGHTA and FQGNSA. The junction had 2 bases not matched to a gene; V was cut back by 4 bases and J by 2 bases. The CDR3 spans 15 residues. The sequence derives from a human donor in good health (CMV status not recorded). Some clones in this sample may be carry-over from other donors' samples. The V call is TRBV7-2, the J call TRBJ1-4, with 9 bases identical to TRBD1. The sample consisted of PBMCs. As DNA, the CDR3 is TGTGCCAGCAGCTCACAGGGGGCGACTAATGAAAAACTGTTTTTT. This encodes CASSSQGATNEKLFF.